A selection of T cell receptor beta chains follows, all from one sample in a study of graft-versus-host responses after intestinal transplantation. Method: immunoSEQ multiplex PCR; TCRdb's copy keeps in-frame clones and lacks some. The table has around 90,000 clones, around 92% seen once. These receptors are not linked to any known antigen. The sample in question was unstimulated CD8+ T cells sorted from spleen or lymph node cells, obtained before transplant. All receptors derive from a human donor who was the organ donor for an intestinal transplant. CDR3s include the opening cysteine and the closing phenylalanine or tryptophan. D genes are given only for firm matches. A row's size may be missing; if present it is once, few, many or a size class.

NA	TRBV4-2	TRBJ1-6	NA	CASSQDWRERGSPLHF	TGTGCCAGCAGCCAAGATTGGCGGGAAAGGGGATCACCCCTCCACTTT
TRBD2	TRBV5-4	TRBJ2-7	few	CASSFLAGTTYEQYF	TGTGCCAGCAGCTTCCTAGCGGGGACAACCTACGAGCAGTACTTC
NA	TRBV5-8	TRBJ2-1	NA	CASKWASEYNEQFF	TGTGCCAGCAAATGGGCGAGTGAATACAATGAGCAGTTCTTC
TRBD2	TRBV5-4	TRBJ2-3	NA	CAGSLDAGGPGTDTQYF	TGTGCCGGCAGCTTGGATGCGGGAGGGCCGGGCACAGATACGCAGTATTTT
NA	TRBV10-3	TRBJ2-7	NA	CAISDISWSYEQYF	TGTGCCATCAGCGACATATCCTGGTCCTACGAGCAGTACTTC
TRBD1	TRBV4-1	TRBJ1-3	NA	CASSQGQNTIYF	TGCGCCAGCAGCCAGGGACAGAACACCATATATTTT
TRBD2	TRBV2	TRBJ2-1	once	CASSETSGETYNEQFF	TGTGCCAGCAGTGAAACTAGCGGGGAGACTTACAATGAGCAGTTCTTC
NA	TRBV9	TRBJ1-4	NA	CASSVASNWGGKLFF	TGTGCCAGCAGCGTAGCGTCAAATTGGGGGGGAAAACTGTTTTTT
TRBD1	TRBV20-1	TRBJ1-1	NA	CSPDRASEAFF	TGCAGCCCGGACAGGGCTTCTGAAGCTTTCTTT
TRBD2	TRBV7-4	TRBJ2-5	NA	CASSLAHPGLAGGEETQYF	TGTGCCAGCAGCTTGGCACACCCCGGACTAGCGGGGGGGGAAGAGACCCAGTACTTC
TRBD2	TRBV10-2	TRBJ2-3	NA	CASSVASGDEDTQYF	TGCGCCAGCAGTGTGGCTAGCGGGGACGAAGATACGCAGTATTTT